This TCR beta chain was obtained from a study of T cell repertoires in cytomegalovirus infection (dated by TCRdb to between 2018 and 2021). Study-level background: Donor HLA type was relevant to the analysis, as public TCR beta signatures indicated carriage of CMV infection together with the matching HLA type. The full study reports these points: In both this cohort and an independent cohort of some 350 donors, the cumulative frequency of public TCR beta family members distinguished carriers of CMV infection plus the relevant HLA type. The ex vivo response was dominated by HLA-C-restricted CMV-specific TCR beta clonotypes, which also provided the single most frequent clonotype in two of eight donors.

Worth noting for this clonotype: Its antigen specificity is not known. Per-base quality was not reported, and no clone a single base away is much larger than it.

TCRdb names Illumina HiSeq 1500 as the instrument used. The public reads were reprocessed in TCRdb via fastp at Q25 and MiXCR, keeping in-frame beta chains. Rows matching on CDR3 protein sequence are summarized as one entry with the most common DNA and genes. The sample yields fewer than 550,000 distinct CDR3 sequences; about 30% were counted once. The ten largest clones take up 13% of the sample. From V the trimming removes 5 bases and from J it removes 6 bases, while the gene matches leave 8 bases of the junction unaccounted for. As encoded in the germline V gene, CDR1 is WSHSY while CDR2 is SAAADI. From the cysteine through the phenylalanine, the CDR3 covers 15 amino acids. This entry keeps only the CDR3 DNA: 45 bases, framed from base 1.

This chain is built from TRBV10-2 and TRBJ2-2; 8 central bases correspond to TRBD2. The sequence came from a human donor in good health (CMV status not recorded). Some clones in this sample may be carry-over from other donors' samples. The sample comprised PBMCs. The CDR3 in this case is CASSSPGLAPGELFF. In nucleotide form, the sequence is TGCGCCAGCAGTAGCCCCGGACTAGCCCCCGGGGAGCTGTTTTTT.